These 30 T cell receptor beta chains were all obtained from the same sample, sequenced in a study of control samples from healthy donors and cancer patients. This table comes from immunoSEQ multiplex PCR, and its TCRdb copy is limited to in-frame clones, with some not included. This sample yields about 180,000 clones, of which roughly 89% are seen a single time; around 1.5% belongs to the top ten. Sequencing was carried out using blood. These receptors were taken from a woman in her fifties or sixties in good health.

To note about this clone: Other DNA sequences in the sample encode the same CDR3. V is TRBV7-2 and J is TRBJ1-5; D possibly corresponds to TRBD1 (6 bases). Germline loops: CDR1 SGHTA, CDR2 FQGNSA. Trimming shortened V by 3 bases and J by 6 bases, and 9 bases separated the two germline ends. CDR3 length equals 13 residues. DNA of the CDR3: TGTGCCAGCAGCTTGGACAGCGGTCAGCCCCAGCATTTT. Its translation: CASSLDSGQPQHF.

The chain has TRBV24-1 and TRBJ1-2; tentative D call: TRBD1 (6 bases). The CDR3 consists of 13 residues. Germline V gives CDR1 KGHDR, CDR2 SFDVKD. The V end lost 5 bases, the J end lost 8 bases, and 14 bases lay between the germline ends. Here the CDR3 reads CATSAQGPGGYTF. For the CDR3, the DNA is TGTGCCACCAGTGCACAGGGCCCGGGGGGCTACACCTTC.

The rearrangement uses TRBV10-3 and TRBJ2-7, with D possibly TRBD1 on 5 matching bases. The CDR3 has 14 amino acids. CDR1 and CDR2 (germline): ENHRY, SYGVKD. The V end lost 1 base, the J end lost 5 bases, and 12 bases lay between the germline ends. CDR3 nucleotides: TGTGCCATCAGTGAGTGGACACCCAGGGACGAGCAGTACTTC. This encodes CAISEWTPRDEQYF.

This chain connects TRBV10-3 to TRBJ2-3, with 8 bases identical to TRBD2. V dropped 10 bases and J dropped 2; count of bases not matched to a gene: 11. CDR3 length: 15 residues. Germline V CDR1 and CDR2: ENHRY, SYGVKD. This chain's CDR3 is CATAPTSGHTDTQYF. Here the CDR3 DNA reads TGTGCCACCGCCCCTACTAGCGGACACACAGATACGCAGTATTTT.

The rearrangement uses TRBV15 and TRBJ1-3, with 8 bases identical to TRBD1. The V gene's germline CDR1 is LNHNV and CDR2 YYDKDF (reference sequence). Losses at the gene ends were 9 bases for V and 0 bases for J; bases not matched to a gene: 7. This CDR3 comprises 15 residues. The CDR3 DNA follows: TGTGCCACTGGACAGGGACAGAGCTCTGGAAACACCATATATTTT. This sequence encodes CATGQGQSSGNTIYF. Combining the CDR3 with reference TRBV15 and TRBJ1-3 gives the whole variable domain DAMVIQNPRYQVTQFGKPVTLSCSQTLNHNVMYWYQQKSSQAPKLLFHYYDKDFNNEADTPDNFQSRRPNTSFCFLDIRSPGLGDTAMYLCATGQGQSSGNTIYFGEGSWLTVV.

The chain links TRBV7-9 to TRBJ2-2; maybe TRBD2 (6 bases). The CDR3 length is 15 residues. Germline V gene data show CDR1 as SEHNR and CDR2 as FQNEAQ (reference sequence). The V end lost 6 bases, the J end lost 2 bases, and 13 bases lay between the germline ends. In DNA, the CDR3 is TGTGCCAGCAGTCCCGGGACTCACAACACCGGGGAGCTGTTTTTT. Translated: CASSPGTHNTGELFF.

The J gene is TRBJ1-2, the V gene TRBV15; 9 bases fit TRBD1. This CDR3 has 15 residues. Per germline, CDR1 LNHNV and CDR2 YYDKDF (reference sequence). With V trimmed by 3 bases and J by 8 bases, 10 bases remained unmatched. The CDR3 protein is CATSRGAGTGNGYTF. The CDR3 DNA is TGTGCCACCAGCAGGGGGGCCGGGACAGGGAACGGCTACACCTTC.

The count of this clone is one. The chain couples TRBV2 to TRBJ2-1; 11 nucleotides line up with TRBD2. J was trimmed by 4 bases and V by 5 bases; bases with no gene match: 7. Germline values: CDR1 SNHLY, CDR2 FYNNEI. The CDR3 length is 16 residues. CDR3 sequence: CASSRLAGQPYNEQFF. CDR3 nucleotides: TGTGCCAGCAGTCGACTAGCGGGACAGCCGTACAATGAGCAGTTCTTC.

This clone occurred a few times. The J gene is TRBJ2-2, the V gene TRBV24-1, with D tentatively TRBD2 (5 bases). The CDR3 consists of 13 residues. V lost 8 bases and J lost 7, with 13 bases in between. Germline V gene sequence: CDR1 KGHDR, CDR2 SFDVKD. DNA for the CDR3: TGTGCCACCACGAAGGGAGCCAACGGGGAGCTGTTTTTT. It is translated as CATTKGANGELFF.

The chain joins TRBV10-3 to TRBJ2-1, with 15 positions matching TRBD2. Trimming at V came to 0 bases and at J to 5 bases, leaving 2 bases not matched to a gene. CDR3 length equals 17 residues. CDR1 is ENHRY, CDR2 SYGVKD, per germline. This CDR3 reads CAISESGTSGGNNEQFF. The CDR3 DNA is TGTGCCATCAGTGAGTCGGGGACTAGCGGGGGGAACAATGAGCAGTTCTTC.

The chain carries TRBV28 and TRBJ1-5, with D tentatively TRBD1 (6 bases). The CDR3 covers 18 residues. V lost 2 bases and J lost 2, with 19 bases in between. The germline V gene encodes CDR1 MDHEN and CDR2 SYDVKM. CDR3 nucleotides: TGTGCCAGCAGTTTACTTAAGGGGGGGGCATTGGGCAATCAGCCCCAGCATTTT. Amino acids: CASSLLKGGALGNQPQHF.

In DNA, the CDR3 is TGCGCCAGCAGCCCACTAGACGGAGGCTCCTACGAGCAGTACTTC. Its protein product is CASSPLDGGSYEQYF. The rearrangement links TRBV5-1 to TRBJ2-7; D possibly corresponds to TRBD2 (5 bases). CDR3 length: 15 residues. The germline gives CDR1 SGHRS, CDR2 YFSETQ. Trimming took off 4 bases at V and 0 bases at J, with 14 bases between the two ends.

V and J are TRBV19 and TRBJ2-1; tentatively, D is TRBD2 (6 bases). The CDR3 has 13 amino acids. Germline V gene sequence: CDR1 LNHDA, CDR2 SQIVND (reference sequence). Trimming shortened V by 5 bases and J by 9 bases, and 14 bases separated the two germline ends. CDR3 nucleotides: TGTGCCAGTAGTGTGACGGGAGTTCTTGAGCAGTTCTTC. Translation gives CASSVTGVLEQFF.

The rearrangement links TRBV21-1 to TRBJ1-3; TRBD1, the D gene given by the table, was not confirmed from the DNA. TRBV21-1 is recorded as a pseudogene. The CDR3 sequence is 14 residues long. CDR3 coding DNA: TGTGCCAGCAGCCACACAGGGTACGGAAACACCATATATTTT. Its translation is CASSHTGYGNTIYF.

The gene calls are TRBV7-3 and TRBJ2-3; TRBD1 aligns across 8 bases. This CDR3 has 12 amino acids. Trimming took 6 bases from V and 8 from J; bases not matched to a gene: 4. CDR1 is SGHTA, CDR2 FQGTGA, per germline. The CDR3 nucleotides are TGTGCCAGCAGACGCACAGGGGGTACGCAGTATTTT. Residues: CASRRTGGTQYF.

The CDR3 sequence is CASLPRTSGRFYNEQFF. The CDR3 bases are TGTGCCAGCTTACCGAGGACTAGCGGGAGGTTCTACAATGAGCAGTTCTTC. The V call is TRBV25-1, the J call TRBJ2-1; 14 bases are shared with TRBD2. From germline, CDR1 is MGHDK and CDR2 SYGVNS. With 8 bases clipped from V and 3 bases from J, the junction kept 9 bases outside the gene matches. The CDR3 contains 17 residues.

V and J are TRBV18 and TRBJ2-2; D is unresolved. V lost 0 bases and J 3 bases, leaving 11 bases between the germline ends. Germline V gene lookup returns CDR1 KGHSH and CDR2 LQKENI. The CDR3 loop spans 16 amino acids. DNA of the CDR3: TGTGCCAGCTCACCACCGGCCGCTAGGGACACCGGGGAGCTGTTTTTT. Its translation: CASSPPAARDTGELFF. Filled out from reference TRBV18 and TRBJ2-2, the complete variable domain reads NAGVMQNPRHLVRRRGQEARLRCSPMKGHSHVYWYRQLPEEGLKFMVYLQKENIIDESGMPKERFSAEFPKEGPSILRIQQVVRGDSAAYFCASSPPAARDTGELFFGEGSRLTVL.

This chain uses TRBV6-6 with TRBJ2-3; 8 bases fit TRBD2. Germline V gives CDR1 MNHNY, CDR2 SVGAGI (reference sequence). The junction had 10 bases not matched to a gene; V was cut back by 4 bases and J by 4 bases. The CDR3 totals 16 residues. Written as DNA, the CDR3 is TGTGCCAGCAGTTTACGGTTTAGCGGGGAACCAGATACGCAGTATTTT. Its protein product is CASSLRFSGEPDTQYF.

This chain's CDR3 is CASSYRQSQPQHF. The CDR3 bases are TGTGCCAGCAGTTACCGACAGAGCCAGCCCCAGCATTTT. V usage is TRBV6-2 or TRBV6-3 and J usage is TRBJ1-5; a possible D gene is TRBD1 (5 bases). The CDR3 spans 13 residues. Germline loops: CDR1 MNHEY, CDR2 SVGEGT. Trimming stripped 2 bases from V and 7 bases from J, with 9 bases between.

The chain has TRBV27 and TRBJ1-2; TRBD1 might be the D (5 bases). The V gene lost 5 bases and the J gene lost 6 bases, with 16 bases spanning the gap. This CDR3 region has 14 residues. Germline assignment: CDR1 MNHEY and CDR2 SMNVEV (reference sequence). CDR3 bases: TGTGCCAGCAGTACCCTTACAGGTCAGGATGGCTACACCTTC. Translated: CASSTLTGQDGYTF.

The chain uses TRBV6-5 and TRBJ1-3; no reliable D call. V lost 5 bases and J lost 2, with 10 bases in between. Germline values: CDR1 MNHEY, CDR2 SVGAGI. CDR3 length: 14 amino acids. In DNA, the CDR3 is TGTGCCAGCAGTATGAAACCGCCTGGAAACACCATATATTTT. As protein: CASSMKPPGNTIYF.

J is TRBJ2-1 and V is TRBV5-4; TRBD2 aligns across 7 bases. The trim removed 2 bases at V and 1 base at J, leaving 9 bases unmatched. CDR1 is SGHNT and CDR2 is YYREEE in the germline V gene (reference sequence). The CDR3 covers 17 residues. The CDR3 here is CASSFYAAGDSYNEQFF. The CDR3 region has the DNA TGTGCCAGCAGCTTTTATGCGGCGGGAGATTCCTACAATGAGCAGTTCTTC. Combining the CDR3 with reference TRBV5-4 and TRBJ2-1 gives the whole variable domain ETGVTQSPTHLIKTRGQQVTLRCSSQSGHNTVSWYQQALGQGPQFIFQYYREEENGRGNFPPRFSGLQFPNYSSELNVNALELDDSALYLCASSFYAAGDSYNEQFFGPGTRLTVL.

The chain links TRBV7-8 to TRBJ2-3, with 8 bases lining up with TRBD1. The CDR3 loop spans 16 amino acids. V dropped 0 bases and J dropped 1; count of bases not matched to a gene: 3. Germline V lookup: CDR1 SGHVS, CDR2 FQNEAQ. CDR3 nucleotide sequence: TGTGCCAGCAGCTTAGCGGGGACAGGAGGCACAGATACGCAGTATTTT. Translation gives CASSLAGTGGTDTQYF.

The rearrangement joins TRBV7-6 to TRBJ1-4; the D gene is possibly TRBD1 (5 bases). The CDR3 totals 15 residues. Germline V gene data show CDR1 as SGHVS and CDR2 as FNYEAQ. Trimming cost V 5 bases and J 16 bases, with 26 bases left between them. The CDR3 DNA reads TGTGCCAGCAGCCCAAACACGGTTTCGGGGGGTGCATCGTTTTTT. The encoded protein is CASSPNTVSGGASFF.

The V and J genes are TRBV27 and TRBJ1-2; TRBD1 might be the D (5 bases). Germline loops: CDR1 MNHEY, CDR2 SMNVEV (reference sequence). This CDR3 region has 15 residues. The V end was cut by 3 bases, the J end by 8 bases, with 19 bases between. In DNA form, the CDR3 reads TGTGCCAGCAGTTTCTGGTCGACGGGGCTTTTAGGCTACACCTTC. It encodes CASSFWSTGLLGYTF.

The chain links TRBV6-2 or TRBV6-3 to TRBJ1-3; D remains ambiguous. There are 13 residues in the CDR3. V lost 6 bases and J 0 bases, leaving 6 bases between the germline ends. CDR1 is MNHEY and CDR2 is SVGEGT in the germline V gene. In DNA form, the CDR3 reads TGTGCCAGCAGCAGGAGCTCTGGAAACACCATATATTTT. Translated, it gives CASSRSSGNTIYF.

The DNA for the CDR3 is TGTGCCAGCAGCCCGAGAAACGTCAAAACCGGGACAGGGGGCCTTAGCTACACCTTC. This encodes CASSPRNVKTGTGGLSYTF. The rearrangement links TRBV3-1 (or the pseudogene TRBV3-2) to TRBJ1-2; 12 bases align to TRBD1. Trimming removed 4 bases from V and 9 bases from J; junction bases left unmatched: 21. Germline V gene sequence: CDR1 LGHDT, CDR2 YNNKEL (reference sequence). This CDR3 spans 19 amino acids.

V gene TRBV28 combines with J gene TRBJ1-1; 8 positions agree with TRBD1. CDR3 length: 17 amino acids. The J segment lost 0 bases and the V segment lost 1 base, leaving 7 bases of the junction unmatched. Germline loops: CDR1 MDHEN, CDR2 SYDVKM. The CDR3 nucleotides read TGTGCCAGCAGTTTATCCAGGACAGGGCTGATGAACACTGAAGCTTTCTTT. Its translation: CASSLSRTGLMNTEAFF.

The genes are TRBV7-3 and TRBJ1-1; D possibly corresponds to TRBD1 (5 bases). CDR1 is SGHTA, CDR2 FQGTGA, per germline. The CDR3 contains 12 residues. Trimming cost V 3 bases and J 4 bases, with 6 bases left between them. The CDR3 here is CASSFRATEAFF. CDR3 DNA: TGTGCCAGCAGCTTCAGGGCCACTGAAGCTTTCTTT.

The chain combines TRBV15 with TRBJ1-3; a weak D match, TRBD1 (6 bases). This CDR3 is 17 amino acids long. Trimming took off 0 bases at V and 4 bases at J, with 16 bases between the two ends. CDR1 LNHNV and CDR2 YYDKDF come from the germline V gene (reference sequence). Here the CDR3 DNA reads TGTGCCACCAGCAGAGAGCGGGCTGGACAGATAGGAAACACCATATATTTT. Amino acids: CATSRERAGQIGNTIYF.